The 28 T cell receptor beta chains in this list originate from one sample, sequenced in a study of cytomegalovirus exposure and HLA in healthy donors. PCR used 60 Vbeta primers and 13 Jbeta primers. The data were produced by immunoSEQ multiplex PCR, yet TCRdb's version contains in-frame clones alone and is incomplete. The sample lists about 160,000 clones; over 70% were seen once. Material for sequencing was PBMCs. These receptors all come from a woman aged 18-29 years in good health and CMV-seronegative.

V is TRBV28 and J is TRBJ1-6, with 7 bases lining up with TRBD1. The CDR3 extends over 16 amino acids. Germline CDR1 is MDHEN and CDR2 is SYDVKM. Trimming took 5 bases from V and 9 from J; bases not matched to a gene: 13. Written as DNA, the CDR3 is TGTGCCAGCAGTCCAACAGGGGACCTCAGAGGTTCACCCCTCCACTTT. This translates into CASSPTGDLRGSPLHF.

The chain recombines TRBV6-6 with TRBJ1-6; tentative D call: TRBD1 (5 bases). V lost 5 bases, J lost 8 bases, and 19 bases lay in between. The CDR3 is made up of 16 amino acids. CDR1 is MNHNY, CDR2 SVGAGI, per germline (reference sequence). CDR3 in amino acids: CASSLLQGAYDSPLHF. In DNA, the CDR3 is TGTGCCAGCAGTCTCCTTCAGGGCGCATACGATTCACCCCTCCACTTT.

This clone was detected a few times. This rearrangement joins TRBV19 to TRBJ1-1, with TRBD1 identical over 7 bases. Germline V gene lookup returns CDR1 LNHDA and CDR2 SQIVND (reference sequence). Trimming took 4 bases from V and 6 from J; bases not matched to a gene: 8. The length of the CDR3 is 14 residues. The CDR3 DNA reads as TGTGCCAGTAGTAGACCGGGACAGACCCCTGAAGCTTTCTTT. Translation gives CASSRPGQTPEAFF.

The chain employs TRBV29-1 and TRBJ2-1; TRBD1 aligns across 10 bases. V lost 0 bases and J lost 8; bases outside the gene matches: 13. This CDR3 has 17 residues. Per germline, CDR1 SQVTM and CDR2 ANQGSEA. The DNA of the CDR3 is TGCAGCGTTGAAGATCATCGTTTGGGACAGGGGAGGGATGAGCAGTTCTTC. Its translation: CSVEDHRLGQGRDEQFF.

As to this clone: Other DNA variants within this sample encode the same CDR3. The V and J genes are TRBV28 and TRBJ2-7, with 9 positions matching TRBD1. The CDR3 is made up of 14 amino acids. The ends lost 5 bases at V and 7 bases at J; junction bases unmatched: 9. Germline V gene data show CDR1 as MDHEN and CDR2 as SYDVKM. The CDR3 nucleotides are TGTGCCAGCAGTCCGGGACAGGGTGGGGAGGAGCAGTACTTC. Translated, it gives CASSPGQGGEEQYF.

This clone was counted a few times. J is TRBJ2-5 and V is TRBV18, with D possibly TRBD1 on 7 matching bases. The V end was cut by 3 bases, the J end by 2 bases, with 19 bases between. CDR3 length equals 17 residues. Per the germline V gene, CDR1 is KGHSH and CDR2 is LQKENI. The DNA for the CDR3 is TGTGCCAGCTCACCGTGGACAGGCCGTGGGGGGCAAGAGACCCAGTACTTC. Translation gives CASSPWTGRGGQETQYF.

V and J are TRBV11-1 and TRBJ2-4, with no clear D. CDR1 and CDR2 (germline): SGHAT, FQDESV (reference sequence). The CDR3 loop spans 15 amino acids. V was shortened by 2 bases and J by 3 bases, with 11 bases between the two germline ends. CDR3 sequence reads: CASSLQAQLKNIQYF. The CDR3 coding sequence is TGTGCCAGCAGCTTACAGGCTCAGCTCAAAAACATTCAGTACTTC.

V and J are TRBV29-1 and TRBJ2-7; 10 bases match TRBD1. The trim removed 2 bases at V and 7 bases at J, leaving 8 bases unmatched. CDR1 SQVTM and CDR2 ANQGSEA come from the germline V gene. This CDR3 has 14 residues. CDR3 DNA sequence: TGCAGCGTTGAAAAGGGACAGGGGAGATCTGAGCAGTACTTC. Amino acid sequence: CSVEKGQGRSEQYF.

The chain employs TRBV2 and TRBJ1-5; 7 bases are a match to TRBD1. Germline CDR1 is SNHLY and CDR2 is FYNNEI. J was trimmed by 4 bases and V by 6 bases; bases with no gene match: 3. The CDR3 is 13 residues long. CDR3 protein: CASSQTGNQPQHF. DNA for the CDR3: TGTGCCAGCAGCCAGACAGGGAATCAGCCCCAGCATTTT.

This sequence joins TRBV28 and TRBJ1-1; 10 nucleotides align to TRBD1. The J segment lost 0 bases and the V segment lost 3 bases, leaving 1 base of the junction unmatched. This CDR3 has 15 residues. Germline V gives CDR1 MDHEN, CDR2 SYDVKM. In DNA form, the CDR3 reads TGTGCCAGCAGTTTCGACAGGGGGCTGAACACTGAAGCTTTCTTT. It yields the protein CASSFDRGLNTEAFF.

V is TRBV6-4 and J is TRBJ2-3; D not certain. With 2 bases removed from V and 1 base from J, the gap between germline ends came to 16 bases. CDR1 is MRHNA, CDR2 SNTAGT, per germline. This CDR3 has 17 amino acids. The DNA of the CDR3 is TGTGCCAGCAGTGACCTGGCCTTCGGGTATGGCACAGATACGCAGTATTTT. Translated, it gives CASSDLAFGYGTDTQYF.

The DNA of the CDR3 is TGCGCCACTCACGACGACAGGTCTAATGAAAAACTGTTTTTT. This translates into CATHDDRSNEKLFF. The chain combines TRBV4-1 with TRBJ1-4; possible D gene TRBD1, 6 bases. Germline lookup yields CDR1 MGHRA and CDR2 YSYEKL. The V end was cut by 10 bases, the J end by 3 bases, with 15 bases between. This CDR3 is 14 amino acids long.

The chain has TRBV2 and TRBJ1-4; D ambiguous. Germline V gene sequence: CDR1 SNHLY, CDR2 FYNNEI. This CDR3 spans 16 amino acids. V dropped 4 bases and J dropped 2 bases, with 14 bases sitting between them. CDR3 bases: TGTGCCAGCAGTGTTTCAAGCACCAACACTAATGAAAAACTGTTTTTT. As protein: CASSVSSTNTNEKLFF. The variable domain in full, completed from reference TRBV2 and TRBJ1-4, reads EPEVTQTPSHQVTQMGQEVILRCVPISNHLYFYWYRQILGQKVEFLVSFYNNEISEKSEIFDDQFSVERPDGSNFTLKIRSTKLEDSAMYFCASSVSSTNTNEKLFFGSGTQLSVL.

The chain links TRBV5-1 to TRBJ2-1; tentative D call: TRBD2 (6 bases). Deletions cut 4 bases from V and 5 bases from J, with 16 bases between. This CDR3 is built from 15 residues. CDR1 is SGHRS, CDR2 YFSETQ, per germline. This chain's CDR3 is CASSPGGRRDNEQFF. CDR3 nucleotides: TGCGCCAGCAGCCCTGGGGGGAGAAGGGACAATGAGCAGTTCTTC.

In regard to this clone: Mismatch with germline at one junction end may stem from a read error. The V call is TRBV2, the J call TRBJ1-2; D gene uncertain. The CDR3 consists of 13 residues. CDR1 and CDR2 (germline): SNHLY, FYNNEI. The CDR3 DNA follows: TGTGCCAGCACGATCACCCGAGGATATGGCTGCACCTTC. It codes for CASTITRGYGCTF.

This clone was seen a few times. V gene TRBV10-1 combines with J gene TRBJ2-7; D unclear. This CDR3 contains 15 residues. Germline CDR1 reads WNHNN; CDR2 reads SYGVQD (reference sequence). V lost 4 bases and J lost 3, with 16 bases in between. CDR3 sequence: CASSVFVRQVYEQYF. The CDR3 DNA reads TGCGCCAGCAGTGTGTTTGTTCGACAAGTCTACGAGCAGTACTTC.

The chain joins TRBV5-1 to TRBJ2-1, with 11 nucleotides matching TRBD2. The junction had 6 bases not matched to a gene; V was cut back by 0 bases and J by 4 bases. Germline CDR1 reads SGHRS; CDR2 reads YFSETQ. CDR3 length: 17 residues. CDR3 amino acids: CASSLAPTSGDYNEQFF. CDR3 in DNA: TGCGCCAGCAGCTTGGCTCCGACTAGCGGGGATTACAATGAGCAGTTCTTC.

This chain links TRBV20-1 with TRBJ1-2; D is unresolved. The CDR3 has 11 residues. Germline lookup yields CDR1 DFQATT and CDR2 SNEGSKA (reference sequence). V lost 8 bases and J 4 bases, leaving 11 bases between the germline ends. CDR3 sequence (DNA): TGCAGTACCCAGGCCCTCTATGGCTACACCTTC. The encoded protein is CSTQALYGYTF.

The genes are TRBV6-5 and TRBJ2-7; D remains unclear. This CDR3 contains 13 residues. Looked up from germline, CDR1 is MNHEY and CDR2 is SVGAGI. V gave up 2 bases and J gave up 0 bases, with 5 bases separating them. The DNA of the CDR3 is TGTGCCAGCAGTTACCAGGTCTCCTACGAGCAGTACTTC. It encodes CASSYQVSYEQYF.

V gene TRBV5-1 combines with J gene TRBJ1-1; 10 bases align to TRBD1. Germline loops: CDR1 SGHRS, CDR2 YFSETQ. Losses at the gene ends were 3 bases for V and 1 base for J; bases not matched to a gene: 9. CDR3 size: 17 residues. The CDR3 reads CASSWRDRGLKNTEAFF. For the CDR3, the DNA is TGCGCCAGCAGCTGGAGGGACAGGGGTCTTAAGAACACTGAAGCTTTCTTT. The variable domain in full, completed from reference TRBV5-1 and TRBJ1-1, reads KAGVTQTPRYLIKTRGQQVTLSCSPISGHRSVSWYQQTPGQGLQFLFEYFSETQRNKGNFPGRFSGRQFSNSRSEMNVSTLELGDSALYLCASSWRDRGLKNTEAFFGQGTRLTVV.

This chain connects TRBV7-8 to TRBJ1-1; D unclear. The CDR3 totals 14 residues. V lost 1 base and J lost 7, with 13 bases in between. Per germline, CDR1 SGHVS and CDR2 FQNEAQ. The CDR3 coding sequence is TGTGCCAGCAGCTTAGATCGCACTCTTCTTGAAGCTTTCTTT. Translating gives CASSLDRTLLEAFF.

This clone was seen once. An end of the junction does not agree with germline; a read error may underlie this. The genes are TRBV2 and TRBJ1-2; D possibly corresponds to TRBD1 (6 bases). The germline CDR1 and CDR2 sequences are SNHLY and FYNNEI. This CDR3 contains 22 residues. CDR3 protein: CASRRGVAGDIDKGRGSYSYTF. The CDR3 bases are TGTGCCAGCAGACGAGGAGTGGCTGGGGACATCGACAAGGGCCGCGGTAGCTATAGCTACACCTTC.

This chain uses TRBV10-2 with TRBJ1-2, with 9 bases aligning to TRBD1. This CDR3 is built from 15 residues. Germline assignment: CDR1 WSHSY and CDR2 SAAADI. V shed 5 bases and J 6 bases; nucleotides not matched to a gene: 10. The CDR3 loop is CASSNLQGAVDGYTF. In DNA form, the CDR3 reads TGCGCCAGCAGTAACCTACAGGGGGCAGTTGATGGCTACACCTTC.

Here the CDR3 DNA reads TGCGCCAGCAGCCAAGAGGGGGCGGGGGTGGGGAACACTGAAGCTTTCTTT. It encodes CASSQEGAGVGNTEAFF. The chain joins TRBV4-1 to TRBJ1-1, with D perhaps matching TRBD1 (6 bases). Germline V gene lookup returns CDR1 MGHRA and CDR2 YSYEKL. This CDR3 contains 17 residues. Trimming stripped 0 bases from V and 1 base from J, with 15 bases between.

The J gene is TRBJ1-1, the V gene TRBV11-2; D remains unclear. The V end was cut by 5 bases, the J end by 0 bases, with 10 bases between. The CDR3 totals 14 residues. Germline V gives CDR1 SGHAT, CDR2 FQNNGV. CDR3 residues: CASSPRVMNTEAFF. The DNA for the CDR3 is TGTGCCAGCAGCCCTCGGGTAATGAACACTGAAGCTTTCTTT.

The CDR3 here is CASSYSMSYEQYF. The DNA for the CDR3 is TGTGCCAGCAGTTACTCGATGTCCTACGAGCAGTACTTC. The genes are TRBV6-5 and TRBJ2-5; D gene ambiguous. The DNA end is more similar to TRBJ2-7, so the J call may be wrong. This CDR3 is built from 13 residues. Germline CDR1 and CDR2: MNHEY and SVGAGI.

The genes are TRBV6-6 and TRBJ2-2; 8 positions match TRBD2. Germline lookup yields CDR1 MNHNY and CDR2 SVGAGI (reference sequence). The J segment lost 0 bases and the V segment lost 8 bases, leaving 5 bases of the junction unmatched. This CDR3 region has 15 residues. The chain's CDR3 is CASHRGGSNTGELFF. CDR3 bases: TGTGCCAGCCATCGGGGGGGCTCGAACACCGGGGAGCTGTTTTTT.

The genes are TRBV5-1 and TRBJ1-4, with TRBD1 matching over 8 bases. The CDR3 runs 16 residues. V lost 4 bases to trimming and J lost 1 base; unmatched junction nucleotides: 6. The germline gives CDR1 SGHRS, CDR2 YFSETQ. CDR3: CASSVGQGQTNEKLFF. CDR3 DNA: TGCGCCAGCAGCGTTGGACAGGGCCAAACTAATGAAAAACTGTTTTTT.